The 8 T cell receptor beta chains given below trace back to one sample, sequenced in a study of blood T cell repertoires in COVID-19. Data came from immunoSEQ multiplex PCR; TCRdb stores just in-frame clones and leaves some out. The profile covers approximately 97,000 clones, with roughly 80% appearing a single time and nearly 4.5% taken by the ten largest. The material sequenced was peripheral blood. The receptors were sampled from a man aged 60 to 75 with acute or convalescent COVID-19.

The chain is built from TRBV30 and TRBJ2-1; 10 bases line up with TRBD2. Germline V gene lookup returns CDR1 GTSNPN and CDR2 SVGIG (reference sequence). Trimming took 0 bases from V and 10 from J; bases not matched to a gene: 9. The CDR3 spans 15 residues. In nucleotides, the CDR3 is TGTGCCTGGAGTGTAATGAGCGGGGGGGTAGGAGAGCAGTTCTTC. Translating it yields CAWSVMSGGVGEQFF. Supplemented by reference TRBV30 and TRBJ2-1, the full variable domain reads SQTIHQWPATLVQPVGSPLSLECTVEGTSNPNLYWYRQAAGRGLQLLFYSVGIGQISSEVPQNLSASRPQDRQFILSSKKLLLSDSGFYLCAWSVMSGGVGEQFFGPGTRLTVL.

The chain's CDR3 is CASSRPGGPGWEQYF. The CDR3 DNA is TGTGCCAGCAGCCGACCCGGGGGGCCGGGGTGGGAGCAGTACTTC. The gene calls are TRBV7-9 and TRBJ2-7, with D possibly TRBD2 on 7 matching bases. The germline gives CDR1 SEHNR, CDR2 FQNEAQ (reference sequence). With 5 bases removed from V and 7 bases from J, the gap between germline ends came to 21 bases. CDR3 size: 15 residues.

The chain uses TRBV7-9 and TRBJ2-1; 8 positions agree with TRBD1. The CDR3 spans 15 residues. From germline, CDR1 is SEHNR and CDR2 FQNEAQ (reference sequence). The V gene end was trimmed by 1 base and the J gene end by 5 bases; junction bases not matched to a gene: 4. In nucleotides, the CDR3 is TGTGCCAGCAGCTTAGGGGGACAGGCAAACAATGAGCAGTTCTTC. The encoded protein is CASSLGGQANNEQFF.

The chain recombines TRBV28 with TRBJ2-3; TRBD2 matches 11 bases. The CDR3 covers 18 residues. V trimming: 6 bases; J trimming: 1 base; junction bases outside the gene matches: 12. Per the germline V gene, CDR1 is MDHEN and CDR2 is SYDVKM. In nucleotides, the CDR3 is TGTGCCAGCAGCCATCTAGCGGGAGGATCCCGTGGCACAGATACGCAGTATTTT. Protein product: CASSHLAGGSRGTDTQYF.

CDR3 in DNA: TGTGCCAGCACAAGCGGGAACAACCGTGAGCAGTTCTTC. This gives the protein CASTSGNNREQFF. This chain links TRBV28 with TRBJ2-1; TRBD2 agrees at 7 bases. Germline V gene lookup returns CDR1 MDHEN and CDR2 SYDVKM. The CDR3 sequence is 13 residues long. V was pared by 7 bases and J by 9 bases, with 9 bases of the junction left unmatched.

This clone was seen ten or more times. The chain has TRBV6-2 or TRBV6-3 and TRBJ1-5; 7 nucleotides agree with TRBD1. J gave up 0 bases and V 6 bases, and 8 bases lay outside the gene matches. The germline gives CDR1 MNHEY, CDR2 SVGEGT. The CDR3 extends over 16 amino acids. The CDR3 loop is CASSLAGGYSNQPQHF. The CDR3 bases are TGTGCCAGCAGCCTCGCAGGGGGGTATAGCAATCAGCCCCAGCATTTT.

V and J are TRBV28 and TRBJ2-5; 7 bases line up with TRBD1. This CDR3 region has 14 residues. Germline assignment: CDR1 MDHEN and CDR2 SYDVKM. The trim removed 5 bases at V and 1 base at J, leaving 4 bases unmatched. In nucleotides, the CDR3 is TGTGCCAGCAGTCCCCGGGACAGCCAAGAGACCCAGTACTTC. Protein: CASSPRDSQETQYF.

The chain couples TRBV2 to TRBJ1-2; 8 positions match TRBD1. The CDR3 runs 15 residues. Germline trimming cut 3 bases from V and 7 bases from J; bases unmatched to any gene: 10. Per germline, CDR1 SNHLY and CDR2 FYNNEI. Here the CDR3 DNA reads TGTGCCAGCAGTGAGAATCCGACAGGGGCAAGTGGCTACACCTTC. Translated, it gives CASSENPTGASGYTF.